These 17 T cell receptor beta chains originate from one sample sequenced in a study of blood T cell repertoires in COVID-19. Some clones are missing from TCRdb's copy, which holds only in-frame ones; the method was immunoSEQ multiplex PCR. This sample has fewer than 300,000 clones, with approximately 91% found just once. The sample taken for sequencing was PBMCs or T cells enriched from blood (not recorded which). These receptors were obtained from a woman aged 40 to 55 with acute COVID-19.

This chain links TRBV7-9 with TRBJ1-3, with D uncertain. V was clipped by 2 bases and J by 1 base, with 6 bases between them. The CDR3 is made up of 14 amino acids. CDR1 SEHNR and CDR2 FQNEAQ come from the germline V gene (reference sequence). The CDR3 reads CASSLPRSGNTIYF. In DNA, the CDR3 is TGTGCCAGCAGCTTACCGAGGTCTGGAAACACCATATATTTT.

The rearrangement uses TRBV5-6 and TRBJ2-4, with 9 bases lining up with TRBD1. The germline V gene has CDR1 SGHDT and CDR2 YYEEEE. The CDR3 consists of 16 residues. The junction had 9 bases not matched to a gene; V was cut back by 2 bases and J by 6 bases. The CDR3 reads CASSFLTGGKGNIQYF. CDR3 coding DNA: TGTGCCAGCAGCTTCCTGACAGGGGGTAAGGGAAACATTCAGTACTTC. Looking up the rest from reference TRBV5-6 and TRBJ2-4 gives the full variable domain: DAGVTQSPTHLIKTRGQQVTLRCSPKSGHDTVSWYQQALGQGPQFIFQYYEEEERQRGNFPDRFSGHQFPNYSSELNVNALLLGDSALYLCASSFLTGGKGNIQYFGAGTRLSVL.

This chain uses TRBV29-1 with TRBJ1-2; D unresolved. This CDR3 has 12 amino acids. CDR1 and CDR2 (germline): SQVTM, ANQGSEA. V was clipped by 4 bases and J by 0 bases, with 6 bases between them. Here the CDR3 reads CSVGAANYGYTF. CDR3 in DNA: TGCAGCGTTGGGGCAGCTAACTATGGCTACACCTTC.

As DNA, the CDR3 is TGTGCCAGTAGTAGCGGGGCGGGCTCTGGGGCCAACGTCCTGACTTTC. Its protein is CASSSGAGSGANVLTF. The chain employs TRBV19 and TRBJ2-6; a weak D match, TRBD2 (6 bases). Germline values: CDR1 LNHDA, CDR2 SQIVND (reference sequence). With 4 bases removed from V and 0 bases from J, the gap between germline ends came to 10 bases. The CDR3 covers 16 residues.

The chain combines TRBV19 with TRBJ1-2, with 9 bases lining up with TRBD1. CDR3 length equals 14 residues. The germline V gene has CDR1 LNHDA and CDR2 SQIVND (reference sequence). Germline trimming cut 6 bases from V and 4 bases from J; bases unmatched to any gene: 6. This CDR3 reads CASRLTGQGYGYTF. The CDR3 DNA reads TGTGCCAGTAGGTTAACGGGACAGGGCTATGGCTACACCTTC.

This clone was seen more than once but under ten times. The chain joins TRBV29-1 to TRBJ1-1; D not certain. There are 13 residues in the CDR3. Trimming cost V 7 bases and J 4 bases, with 16 bases left between them. CDR1 SQVTM and CDR2 ANQGSEA come from the germline V gene. In DNA form, the CDR3 reads TGCAGCGCCACCGGAGGATCGATCACTGAAGCTTTCTTT. It is translated as CSATGGSITEAFF.

This chain uses TRBV28 with TRBJ2-3, with D perhaps matching TRBD1 (6 bases). Looked up from germline, CDR1 is MDHEN and CDR2 is SYDVKM. The V end was cut by 6 bases, the J end by 0 bases, with 16 bases between. The CDR3 is 16 residues long. CDR3: CASRTWGTRSTDTQYF. CDR3 DNA: TGTGCCAGCAGGACTTGGGGGACACGTAGCACAGATACGCAGTATTTT. The variable domain in full, with the rest retrieved from reference TRBV28 and TRBJ2-3, is DVKVTQSSRYLVKRTGEKVFLECVQDMDHENMFWYRQDPGLGLRLIYFSYDVKMKEKGDIPEGYSVSREKKERFSLILESASTNQTSMYLCASRTWGTRSTDTQYFGPGTRLTVL.

The chain joins TRBV15 to TRBJ2-1; TRBD2 agrees at 11 bases. The CDR3 loop spans 17 amino acids. The germline CDR1 and CDR2 sequences are LNHNV and YYDKDF (reference sequence). V shed 0 bases, J shed 5 bases, and the junction held 6 bases outside the gene matches. In nucleotides, the CDR3 is TGTGCCACCAGCAGAGATCTAGCGGGAGGCCCAGACAATGAGCAGTTCTTC. This gives the protein CATSRDLAGGPDNEQFF.

The chain has TRBV11-1 and TRBJ2-1; 9 bases agree with TRBD1. The CDR3 runs 15 residues. V lost 7 bases and J lost 2; bases outside the gene matches: 6. The V gene's germline CDR1 is SGHAT and CDR2 FQDESV (reference sequence). The CDR3: CASTQRDRAYNEQFF. The CDR3 bases are TGTGCCAGCACCCAGAGGGACAGGGCCTACAATGAGCAGTTCTTC. Filled out from reference TRBV11-1 and TRBJ2-1, the complete variable domain reads EAEVAQSPRYKITEKSQAVAFWCDPISGHATLYWYRQILGQGPELLVQFQDESVVDDSQLPKDRFSAERLKGVDSTLKIQPAELGDSAMYLCASTQRDRAYNEQFFGPGTRLTVL.

This clone has a single count. The gene calls are TRBV7-9 and TRBJ2-5, with D possibly TRBD2 on 5 matching bases. The V end lost 4 bases, the J end lost 2 bases, and 14 bases lay between the germline ends. Germline V gene sequence: CDR1 SEHNR, CDR2 FQNEAQ (reference sequence). The CDR3 has 15 residues. CDR3 sequence: CASSYREPRQETQYF. CDR3 nucleotide sequence: TGTGCCAGCAGCTACCGGGAACCTCGGCAAGAGACCCAGTACTTC.

The V call is TRBV19, the J call TRBJ2-1, with TRBD2 as a possible D gene (5 bases). The CDR3 consists of 11 residues. The V gene's germline CDR1 is LNHDA and CDR2 SQIVND (reference sequence). Deletions cut 3 bases from V and 10 bases from J, with 7 bases between. The CDR3 loop is CASSIRREQFF. As DNA, the CDR3 is TGTGCCAGTAGTATTCGGAGGGAGCAGTTCTTC.

The chain combines TRBV30 with TRBJ1-1, with a possible D match to TRBD1 (5 bases). This CDR3 has 11 amino acids. V was shortened by 8 bases and J by 3 bases, with 10 bases between the two germline ends. Germline-derived CDR1 and CDR2 are GTSNPN and SVGIG (reference sequence). The DNA for the CDR3 is TGTGCCCTACAGGTGGACACTGAAGCTTTCTTT. It is translated as CALQVDTEAFF.

The V call is TRBV6-5, the J call TRBJ1-1; D gene unclear. V was trimmed by 6 bases and J by 2 bases, leaving 10 bases between them. Per germline, CDR1 MNHEY and CDR2 SVGAGI. The CDR3 sequence is 13 residues long. This CDR3 reads CASSPRGNTEAFF. DNA for the CDR3: TGTGCCAGCAGCCCACGGGGAAACACTGAAGCTTTCTTT.

This rearrangement joins TRBV20-1 to TRBJ2-1; TRBD2 agrees at 7 bases. CDR3 length: 11 amino acids. CDR1 and CDR2 (germline): DFQATT, SNEGSKA (reference sequence). V lost 3 bases to trimming and J lost 9 bases; unmatched junction nucleotides: 2. For the CDR3, the DNA is TGCAGTGCTAGGGGGGGGGTTGAGCAGTTCTTC. This sequence encodes CSARGGVEQFF.

This clone was seen more than once but under ten times. The chain links TRBV28 to TRBJ1-2, with D possibly TRBD1 on 5 matching bases. Per germline, CDR1 MDHEN and CDR2 SYDVKM. The CDR3 covers 14 residues. V was clipped by 7 bases and J by 4 bases, with 16 bases between them. This CDR3 reads CASKKIDRVYGYTF. The CDR3 nucleotides read TGTGCCAGCAAAAAAATCGACAGAGTCTATGGCTACACCTTC.

V is TRBV5-1 and J is TRBJ2-7; 7 bases align to TRBD1. After removal of 4 bases from V and 7 bases from J, the junction contained 8 bases not matched to a gene. The CDR3 covers 13 residues. Germline V gene data show CDR1 as SGHRS and CDR2 as YFSETQ. The CDR3 region is CASSRRQGAEQYF. Here the CDR3 DNA reads TGCGCCAGCAGCAGAAGACAGGGTGCAGAGCAGTACTTC.

V usage is TRBV6-2 or TRBV6-3 and J usage is TRBJ2-7; D unresolved. The V end lost 0 bases, the J end lost 2 bases, and 8 bases lay between the germline ends. The CDR3 runs 14 residues. Per germline, CDR1 MNHEY and CDR2 SVGEGT. The CDR3 here is CASSYSHPAYEQYF. CDR3 DNA: TGTGCCAGCAGTTACTCGCACCCAGCCTACGAGCAGTACTTC.